The 18 T cell receptor beta chains reported below all come from one sample, sequenced in a study of T cell responses to AZD1222 COVID-19 vaccine. Only in-frame clones appear in the TCRdb table, and some are missing; sequencing was by immunoSEQ multiplex PCR. This table holds about 160,000 clones, 92% found once. Sequences were derived from peripheral blood, sampled on day 0 of MenACWY control vaccination. All receptors come from an adult in good health.

This clone was observed a single time. This sequence joins TRBV19 and TRBJ2-5, with a tentative D call TRBD2 (6 bases). Germline V gene lookup returns CDR1 LNHDA and CDR2 SQIVND (reference sequence). Deletions cut 3 bases from V and 2 bases from J, with 10 bases between. The CDR3 has 14 residues. The CDR3 sequence is CASSIGSGQETQYF. DNA of the CDR3: TGTGCCAGTAGTATCGGGAGCGGGCAAGAGACCCAGTACTTC.

The gene calls are TRBV7-3 and TRBJ2-1, with no clear D. Germline V gene sequence: CDR1 SGHTA, CDR2 FQGTGA. Trimming stripped 2 bases from V and 5 bases from J, with 16 bases between. There are 16 residues in the CDR3. CDR3 coding DNA: TGTGCCAGCAGCTTATCCCCTGGCGGCGGTAACAATGAGCAGTTCTTC. Protein product: CASSLSPGGGNNEQFF.

The gene calls are TRBV2 and TRBJ2-2; 8 bases align to TRBD1. The CDR3 is 13 residues long. V trimming: 6 bases; J trimming: 7 bases; junction bases outside the gene matches: 4. Germline V gene lookup returns CDR1 SNHLY and CDR2 FYNNEI. CDR3 bases: TGTGCCAGCAGATCGACAGGGGACGGGGAGCTGTTTTTT. Its translation is CASRSTGDGELFF.

The V gene is TRBV9, the J gene TRBJ1-2; no clear D. The CDR3 runs to 14 residues. The V gene's germline CDR1 is SGDLS and CDR2 YYNGEE. V was shortened by 1 base and J by 0 bases, with 7 bases between the two germline ends. The CDR3 coding sequence is TGTGCCAGCAGCGTAAGCGGCTCTAACTATGGCTACACCTTC. Protein sequence: CASSVSGSNYGYTF. The variable domain in full, completed from reference TRBV9 and TRBJ1-2, reads DSGVTQTPKHLITATGQRVTLRCSPRSGDLSVYWYQQSLDQGLQFLIQYYNGEERAKGNILERFSAQQFPDLHSELNLSSLELGDSALYFCASSVSGSNYGYTFGSGTRLTVV.

V usage is TRBV19 and J usage is TRBJ1-5, with 7 positions matching TRBD1. Unmatched junction bases numbered 18, after V lost 6 bases and J lost 16 bases. There are 14 residues in the CDR3. Germline CDR1 reads LNHDA; CDR2 reads SQIVND (reference sequence). CDR3 in DNA: TGTGCCAGTAGCCAAGACAGGGTTGCAGCCCCGGGACATTTT. Translation gives CASSQDRVAAPGHF.

This clone was seen once. This chain connects TRBV7-2 to TRBJ1-3; D remains unclear. Trimming stripped 3 bases from V and 5 bases from J, with 5 bases between. The CDR3 contains 12 residues. Per the germline V gene, CDR1 is SGHTA and CDR2 is FQGNSA. The CDR3: CASSFDRNTIYF. In DNA form, the CDR3 reads TGTGCCAGCAGCTTTGACCGAAACACCATATATTTT.

The V call is TRBV6-5, the J call TRBJ1-6, with 8 nucleotides matching TRBD1. CDR1 and CDR2 from the germline V gene are MNHEY and SVGAGI. J was trimmed by 7 bases and V by 7 bases; bases with no gene match: 9. The CDR3 covers 15 residues. CDR3 in amino acids: CASKWGTGRNSPLHF. The DNA of the CDR3 is TGTGCCAGCAAGTGGGGGACAGGAAGGAATTCACCCCTCCACTTT.

The chain uses TRBV19 and TRBJ1-3; D remains ambiguous. CDR1 is LNHDA, CDR2 SQIVND, per germline (reference sequence). The CDR3 loop spans 15 amino acids. Deletions cut 6 bases from V and 0 bases from J, with 12 bases between. This chain's CDR3 is CASSQVTYSGNTIYF. CDR3 sequence (DNA): TGTGCCAGTAGCCAAGTGACCTACTCTGGAAACACCATATATTTT.

The rearrangement uses TRBV6-5 and TRBJ2-7; 9 bases align to TRBD2. This CDR3 spans 15 amino acids. Germline V gene data show CDR1 as MNHEY and CDR2 as SVGAGI. Trimming cost V 0 bases and J 7 bases; bases outside gene matches: 7. CDR3 region: CASSYSRGGRGEQYF. The CDR3 nucleotides are TGTGCCAGCAGTTACTCGCGGGGGGGCCGCGGTGAGCAGTACTTC.

This chain joins TRBV5-6 and TRBJ1-1, with D unresolved. Between the trimmed V and J ends, which lost 1 base and 0 bases, there was a span of 7 bases. The CDR3 is 14 residues long. CDR1 and CDR2 from the germline V gene are SGHDT and YYEEEE. Written as DNA, the CDR3 is TGTGCCAGCAGCTTGCCAGATATGAACACTGAAGCTTTCTTT. It specifies CASSLPDMNTEAFF.

This sequence joins TRBV7-2 and TRBJ2-7; the D is unclear. This CDR3 contains 14 residues. V lost 3 bases to trimming and J lost 3 bases, with 12 bases between them. The germline CDR1 and CDR2 sequences are SGHTA and FQGNSA. This CDR3 is CASSFPARGYEQYF. CDR3 coding DNA: TGTGCCAGCAGCTTTCCAGCGAGAGGCTACGAGCAGTACTTC.

This rearrangement joins TRBV7-2 to TRBJ1-2; a weak D match, TRBD1 (5 bases). CDR1 and CDR2 from the germline V gene are SGHTA and FQGNSA. This CDR3 has 15 amino acids. Trimming cost V 5 bases and J 3 bases, with 16 bases left between them. CDR3 sequence reads: CASSRNRDGYYGYTF. The CDR3 region has the DNA TGTGCCAGCAGCCGGAACCGGGACGGATACTATGGCTACACCTTC. Full variable domain (missing parts from reference TRBV7-2 and TRBJ1-2): GAGVSQSPSNKVTEKGKDVELRCDPISGHTALYWYRQSLGQGLEFLIYFQGNSAPDKSGLPSDRFSAERTGGSVSTLTIQRTQQEDSAVYLCASSRNRDGYYGYTFGSGTRLTVV.

This clone has a single count. The genes are TRBV18 and TRBJ1-1, with D maybe TRBD1 (6 bases). Trimming removed 6 bases from V and 1 base from J, with 12 bases in between. This CDR3 is built from 14 residues. The V gene's germline CDR1 is KGHSH and CDR2 LQKENI. In DNA form, the CDR3 reads TGTGCCAGCTCCGGGGGGCAGGCGAACACTGAAGCTTTCTTT. This translates into CASSGGQANTEAFF.

The sample holds a few counts of this clone. The chain has TRBV28 and TRBJ1-2; no definite D call. The germline V gene has CDR1 MDHEN and CDR2 SYDVKM. Trimming cost V 6 bases and J 0 bases, with 17 bases left between them. The CDR3 is made up of 16 amino acids. The CDR3 region has the DNA TGTGCCAGCAGCCGAATGTCTATGGCGGCTAACTATGGCTACACCTTC. This sequence encodes CASSRMSMAANYGYTF.

V and J are TRBV14 and TRBJ1-1; D possibly corresponds to TRBD1 (5 bases). This CDR3 is 16 amino acids long. V lost 0 bases and J 4 bases, leaving 15 bases between the germline ends. Germline CDR1 is SGHDN and CDR2 is FVKESK. The CDR3 nucleotides are TGTGCCAGCAGCCAAGACAGGCCAGGGATGGGCACTGAAGCTTTCTTT. Translating it yields CASSQDRPGMGTEAFF. The variable domain in full, with the rest retrieved from reference TRBV14 and TRBJ1-1, is EAGVTQFPSHSVIEKGQTVTLRCDPISGHDNLYWYRRVMGKEIKFLLHFVKESKQDESGMPNNRFLAERTGGTYSTLKVQPAELEDSGVYFCASSQDRPGMGTEAFFGQGTRLTVV.

With respect to this clone: The sample has other DNA sequences that encode this CDR3 too. This chain links TRBV9 with TRBJ1-1; 7 bases line up with TRBD1. The germline V gene has CDR1 SGDLS and CDR2 YYNGEE. V trimming: 2 bases; J trimming: 7 bases; junction bases outside the gene matches: 5. This CDR3 is built from 13 residues. CDR3 coding DNA: TGTGCCAGCAGCGTCCTACAGGGGAGTGAAGCTTTCTTT. Translation: CASSVLQGSEAFF.

The chain joins TRBV6-7 to TRBJ1-5, with TRBD1 as a possible D gene (5 bases). TRBV6-7 is classed as an ORF, of uncertain function. The CDR3 runs 16 residues. V lost 2 bases, J lost 2 bases, and 13 bases lay in between. CDR3 coding DNA: TGTGCCAGCAGTTACCGGGGGAGGGTATGCAATCAGCCCCAGCATTTT. This gives the protein CASSYRGRVCNQPQHF.

This clone was counted only a few times. This CDR3 is CASSQEARAGDFYGYTF. CDR3 sequence (DNA): TGTGCCAGCAGCCAAGAGGCGAGGGCAGGGGATTTCTATGGCTACACCTTC. The chain links TRBV3-1 (or the pseudogene TRBV3-2) to TRBJ1-2; D is perhaps TRBD1 (6 bases). V lost 0 bases to trimming and J lost 4 bases, with 18 bases between them. The germline CDR1 and CDR2 sequences are LGHDT and YNNKEL (reference sequence). The CDR3 has 17 residues.